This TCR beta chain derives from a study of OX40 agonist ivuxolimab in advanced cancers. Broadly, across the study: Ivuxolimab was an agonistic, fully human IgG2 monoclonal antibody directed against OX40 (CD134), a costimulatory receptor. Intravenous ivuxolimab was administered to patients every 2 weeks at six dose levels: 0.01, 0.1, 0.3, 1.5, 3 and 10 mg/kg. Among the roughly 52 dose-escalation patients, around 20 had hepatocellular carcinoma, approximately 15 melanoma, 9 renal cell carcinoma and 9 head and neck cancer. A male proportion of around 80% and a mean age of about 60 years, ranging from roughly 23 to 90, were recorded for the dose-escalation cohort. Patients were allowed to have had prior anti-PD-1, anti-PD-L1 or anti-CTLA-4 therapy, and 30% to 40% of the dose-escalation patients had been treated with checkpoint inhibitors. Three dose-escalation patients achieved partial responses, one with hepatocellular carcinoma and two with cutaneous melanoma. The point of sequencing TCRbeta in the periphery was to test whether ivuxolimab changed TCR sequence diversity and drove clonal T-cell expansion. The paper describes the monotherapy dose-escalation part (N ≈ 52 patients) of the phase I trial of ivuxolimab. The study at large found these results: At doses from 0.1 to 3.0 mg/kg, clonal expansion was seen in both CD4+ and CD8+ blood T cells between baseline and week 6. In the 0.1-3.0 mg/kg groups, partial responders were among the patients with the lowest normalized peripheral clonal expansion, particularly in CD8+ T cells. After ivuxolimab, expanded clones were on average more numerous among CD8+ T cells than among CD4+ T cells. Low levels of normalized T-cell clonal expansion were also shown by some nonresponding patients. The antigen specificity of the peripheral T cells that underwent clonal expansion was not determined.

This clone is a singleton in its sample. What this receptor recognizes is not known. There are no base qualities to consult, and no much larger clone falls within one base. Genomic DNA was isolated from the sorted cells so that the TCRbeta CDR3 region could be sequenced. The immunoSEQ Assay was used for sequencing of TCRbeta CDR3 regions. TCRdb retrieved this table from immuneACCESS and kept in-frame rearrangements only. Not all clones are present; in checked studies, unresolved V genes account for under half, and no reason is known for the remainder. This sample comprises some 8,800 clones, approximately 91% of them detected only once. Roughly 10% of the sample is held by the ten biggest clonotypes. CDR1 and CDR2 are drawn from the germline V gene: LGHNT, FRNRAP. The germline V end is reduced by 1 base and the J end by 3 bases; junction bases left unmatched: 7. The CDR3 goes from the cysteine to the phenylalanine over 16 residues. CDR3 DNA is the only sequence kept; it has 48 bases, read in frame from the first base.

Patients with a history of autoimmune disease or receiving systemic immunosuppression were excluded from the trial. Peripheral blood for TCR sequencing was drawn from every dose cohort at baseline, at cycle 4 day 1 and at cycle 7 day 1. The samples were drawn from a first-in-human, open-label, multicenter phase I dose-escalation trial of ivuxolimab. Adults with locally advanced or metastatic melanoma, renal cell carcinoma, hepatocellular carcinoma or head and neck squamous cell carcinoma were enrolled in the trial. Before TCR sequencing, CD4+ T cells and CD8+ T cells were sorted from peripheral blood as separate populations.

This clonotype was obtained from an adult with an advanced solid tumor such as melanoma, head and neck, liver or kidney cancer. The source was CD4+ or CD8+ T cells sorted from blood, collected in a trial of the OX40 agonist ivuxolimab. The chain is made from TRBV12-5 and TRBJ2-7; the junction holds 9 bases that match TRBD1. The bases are TGTGCTAGTGGTTTGGGCGGGGGACAGGGCCTCTACGAGCAGTACTTC. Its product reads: CASGLGGGQGLYEQYF.